The 28 T cell receptor beta chains presented below share a single source sample, sequenced in a study of early T cells in non-severe SARS-CoV-2 infection. TCRdb reprocessed the 5' RACE reads via MiXCR and lists one record per CDR3 protein. The sample carries approximately 70,000 distinct CDR3 sequences, roughly 12% recorded once. What was sequenced was whole blood. The origin of the receptors is an adult who was a healthcare worker with PCR-confirmed SARS-CoV-2 infection or an uninfected control (not recorded which).

This clonotype has at least ten counts. CDR3 nucleotide sequence: TGTGCCAGCAGTGAAGCACGGGGGTACGAGCAGTACTTC. Translation: CASSEARGYEQYF. This chain uses TRBV6-1 with TRBJ2-7; TRBD2 is a possible D gene (6 bases). V was trimmed by 0 bases and J by 4 bases, leaving 7 bases between them. Germline V CDR1 and CDR2: MNHNS, SASEGT. This CDR3 is 13 amino acids long.

At least ten counts were recorded for this clonotype. The chain joins TRBV12-3 or TRBV12-4 to TRBJ2-1; TRBD1 might be the D (6 bases). This CDR3 has 18 residues. V lost 6 bases and J 5 bases, leaving 26 bases between the germline ends. DNA for the CDR3: TGTGCCAGCAGACGTGTTGGGGGCTTGGGACACGCAGACAATGAGCAGTTCTTC. It specifies CASRRVGGLGHADNEQFF.

The gene calls are TRBV7-9 and TRBJ2-5; 10 nucleotides match TRBD2. The ends lost 2 bases at V and 5 bases at J; junction bases unmatched: 8. This CDR3 comprises 16 residues. The germline CDR1 and CDR2 sequences are SEHNR and FQNEAQ (reference sequence). CDR3 bases: TGTGCCAGCAGCTTAAACAGCGGGAGGGCCCGGGAGACCCAGTACTTC. It is translated as CASSLNSGRARETQYF.

This clonotype showed up many times. J is TRBJ1-6 and V is TRBV20-1; D may be TRBD1 (5 bases). This CDR3 spans 15 amino acids. Trimming shortened V by 2 bases and J by 7 bases, and 15 bases separated the two germline ends. Germline values: CDR1 DFQATT, CDR2 SNEGSKA (reference sequence). CDR3 protein: CSARPRGGGNSPLHF. In nucleotides, the CDR3 is TGCAGTGCTAGACCGAGGGGCGGAGGGAATTCACCCCTCCACTTT.

This clonotype has a handful of counts. This chain uses TRBV20-1 with TRBJ2-3; D unclear. CDR3 size: 11 residues. The V end lost 4 bases, the J end lost 6 bases, and 8 bases lay between the germline ends. Germline CDR1 is DFQATT and CDR2 is SNEGSKA (reference sequence). The CDR3 protein is CSATQLDTQYF. The CDR3 nucleotides read TGCAGTGCTACCCAGTTGGATACGCAGTATTTT.

The chain joins TRBV6-6 to TRBJ2-4; TRBD1 aligns across 8 bases. The CDR3 runs 16 residues. V shed 5 bases and J 2 bases; nucleotides not matched to a gene: 8. Germline values: CDR1 MNHNY, CDR2 SVGAGI (reference sequence). The CDR3 DNA is TGTGCCAGCAGTCCAAGGACAGGGCTATCCAAAAACATTCAGTACTTC. It encodes CASSPRTGLSKNIQYF.

At least ten counts were recorded for this clonotype. The chain links TRBV7-9 to TRBJ2-7; D perhaps matches TRBD1 (6 bases). CDR1 and CDR2 (germline): SEHNR, FQNEAQ (reference sequence). The CDR3 contains 16 residues. Trimming shortened V by 4 bases and J by 1 base, and 17 bases separated the two germline ends. CDR3 coding DNA: TGTGCCAGCAGCTCTAAGGACAGCCGTTCTTCCTACGAGCAGTACTTC. Its translation: CASSSKDSRSSYEQYF.

The CDR3 region is CASRRGDGTDTQYF. Written as DNA, the CDR3 is TGTGCCAGCAGACGGGGGGACGGCACAGATACGCAGTATTTT. V gene TRBV6-5 combines with J gene TRBJ2-3; TRBD2 matches 7 bases. The CDR3 loop spans 14 amino acids. Germline CDR1 reads MNHEY; CDR2 reads SVGAGI. Trimming removed 6 bases from V and 1 base from J; junction bases left unmatched: 4.

The rearrangement joins TRBV6-4 to TRBJ2-3, with TRBD2 matching over 8 bases. Trimming took 4 bases from V and 7 from J; bases not matched to a gene: 7. Germline assignment: CDR1 MRHNA and CDR2 SNTAGT. This CDR3 has 14 residues. CDR3 DNA: TGTGCCAGCAGTGGGGGTAGCGGGGCAAATACGCAGTATTTT. Translating it yields CASSGGSGANTQYF.

V and J are TRBV24-1 and TRBJ2-3; TRBD1 matches 7 bases. Looked up from germline, CDR1 is KGHDR and CDR2 is SFDVKD. The CDR3 loop spans 17 amino acids. With V trimmed by 4 bases and J by 10 bases, 19 bases remained unmatched. CDR3 nucleotides: TGTGCCACCAGTGACCCAAGGACAGGCTTGATCTGGGGTCCGCAGTATTTT. Translation gives CATSDPRTGLIWGPQYF.

This clonotype was seen at least ten times. This CDR3 reads CASSVGRGGEQYF. CDR3 coding DNA: TGTGCCAGCAGTGTGGGCAGAGGTGGGGAGCAGTACTTC. J is TRBJ2-7 and V is TRBV6-1; no clear D. This CDR3 spans 13 amino acids. Trimming removed 4 bases from V and 7 bases from J, with 14 bases in between. Germline CDR1 reads MNHNS; CDR2 reads SASEGT.

In this sample, this clonotype turned up a few times. V usage is TRBV9 and J usage is TRBJ1-1; D is uncertain. Germline assignment: CDR1 SGDLS and CDR2 YYNGEE. V was shortened by 6 bases and J by 0 bases, with 9 bases between the two germline ends. The CDR3 consists of 13 residues. The CDR3 sequence is CASNTGVNTEAFF. For the CDR3, the DNA is TGTGCCAGCAATACCGGGGTGAACACTGAAGCTTTCTTT.

This chain connects TRBV18 to TRBJ1-1; D is ambiguous. The V end lost 6 bases, the J end lost 1 base, and 15 bases lay between the germline ends. The CDR3 has 15 residues. CDR1 KGHSH and CDR2 LQKENI come from the germline V gene. The CDR3 region is CASSPYGVGNTEAFF. CDR3 DNA: TGTGCCAGCTCCCCCTACGGGGTTGGGAACACTGAAGCTTTCTTT.

This sequence joins TRBV27 and TRBJ2-3; the D gene is possibly TRBD1 (5 bases). The V end lost 7 bases, the J end lost 1 base, and 15 bases lay between the germline ends. Germline V gene sequence: CDR1 MNHEY, CDR2 SMNVEV (reference sequence). This CDR3 region has 15 residues. The CDR3: CASMDKALRTDTQYF. DNA for the CDR3: TGTGCCAGCATGGACAAAGCCCTCCGCACAGATACGCAGTATTTT.

The gene calls are TRBV20-1 and TRBJ1-6; possible D gene TRBD1, 5 bases. The V and J ends lost 5 bases and 8 bases respectively, with 19 bases between them. The CDR3 is 15 amino acids. CDR1 is DFQATT, CDR2 SNEGSKA, per germline (reference sequence). CDR3 DNA: TGCAGTGCTCTATGGGACGCTGGTCGTCATTCACCCCTCCACTTT. Residues: CSALWDAGRHSPLHF.

This clonotype appeared many times. J is TRBJ2-1 and V is TRBV6-4; the match to TRBD2 covers 12 bases. The CDR3 consists of 14 residues. In germline, CDR1 is MRHNA, CDR2 SNTAGT. The V gene end was trimmed by 2 bases and the J gene end by 7 bases; junction bases not matched to a gene: 0. The CDR3 is CASSDGTSGNEQFF. For the CDR3, the DNA is TGTGCCAGCAGTGACGGGACTAGCGGGAATGAGCAGTTCTTC.

The rearrangement joins TRBV18 to TRBJ2-6; TRBD1 might be the D (6 bases). The CDR3 extends over 17 amino acids. From germline, CDR1 is KGHSH and CDR2 LQKENI. V lost 3 bases and J lost 4, with 16 bases in between. The CDR3 reads CASSPLWTVAGANVLTF. DNA for the CDR3: TGTGCCAGCTCACCGCTCTGGACAGTCGCCGGGGCCAACGTCCTGACTTTC.

The table lists this clonotype with many counts. The V call is TRBV10-3, the J call TRBJ2-3, with TRBD2 identical over 10 bases. Germline V gives CDR1 ENHRY, CDR2 SYGVKD. Trimming cost V 8 bases and J 8 bases; bases outside gene matches: 13. The CDR3 contains 15 residues. CDR3 coding DNA: TGTGCCATCGGAGCGGGGGGGCCGGTGTTGGGTACGCAGTATTTT. It specifies CAIGAGGPVLGTQYF.

This clonotype was observed at least ten times. One end of the junction varies from germline; a read error may be responsible. The genes are TRBV7-7 and TRBJ2-1; D unresolved. This CDR3 is 19 amino acids long. Germline lookup yields CDR1 SSHAT and CDR2 FNYEAQ (reference sequence). The CDR3 spells CASSLEYSQTKSSYNEQFF. Written as DNA, the CDR3 is TGTGCTAGCAGCTTGGAGTACTCCCAGACAAAAAGCTCCTACAATGAGCAGTTCTTC.

The gene calls are TRBV20-1 and TRBJ1-4; D is ambiguous. CDR1 DFQATT and CDR2 SNEGSKA come from the germline V gene (reference sequence). The CDR3 has 14 amino acids. V gave up 8 bases and J gave up 0 bases, with 13 bases separating them. CDR3 residues: CSPLAVATNEKLFF. CDR3 coding DNA: TGCAGTCCCCTAGCCGTAGCAACTAATGAAAAACTGTTTTTT.

In its sample, this clonotype was seen a few times. V and J are TRBV25-1 and TRBJ1-6; 8 bases agree with TRBD1. Germline V gene lookup returns CDR1 MGHDK and CDR2 SYGVNS. The junction had 6 bases not matched to a gene; V was cut back by 4 bases and J by 13 bases. This CDR3 is 13 amino acids long. The DNA of the CDR3 is TGTGCCAGCAGTGCGGACAGGGAAGGGCCCCTCCACTTT. Protein product: CASSADREGPLHF.

On this clonotype itself: A much larger clone lies one base from this, so it may be a read error. CDR3 protein: CASSLAFGPQETQYF. The CDR3 nucleotides are TGTGCCAGCAGCTTAGCATTCGGGCCCCAAGAGACCCAGTACTTC. This sequence joins TRBV7-9 and TRBJ2-5; D remains unclear. Trimming cost V 0 bases and J 1 base, with 9 bases left between them. The germline V gene encodes CDR1 SEHNR and CDR2 FQNEAQ (reference sequence). The CDR3 spans 15 residues.

The chain couples TRBV12-3 or TRBV12-4 to TRBJ2-2, with a tentative D call TRBD1 (6 bases). The CDR3 is 14 residues long. The ends were cut back, 6 bases at V and 1 base at J, with 9 bases in the middle. The CDR3 nucleotides read TGTGCCAGCAGACCGGGACAGAACACCGGGGAGCTGTTTTTT. The encoded protein is CASRPGQNTGELFF.

This clonotype was observed many times. This chain joins TRBV4-1 and TRBJ2-7; tentatively, D is TRBD1 (5 bases). Trimming removed 0 bases from V and 7 bases from J, with 10 bases in between. Looked up from germline, CDR1 is MGHRA and CDR2 is YSYEKL. The CDR3 has 13 amino acids. The CDR3 DNA reads as TGCGCCAGCAGCCAAGACCAGGGAAGGGAGCAGTACTTC. Protein: CASSQDQGREQYF.

The chain has TRBV18 and TRBJ2-3; D gene unclear. The CDR3 has 17 residues. Trimming left V 0 bases short and J 7 bases short, with 20 bases between. Germline CDR1 reads KGHSH; CDR2 reads LQKENI. This CDR3 reads CASSPPWQVSQKNTQYF. The CDR3 coding sequence is TGTGCCAGCTCACCACCGTGGCAGGTTTCCCAGAAGAATACGCAGTATTTT.

The genes are TRBV4-3 and TRBJ2-3; D gene ambiguous. V dropped 2 bases and J dropped 0 bases, with 6 bases sitting between them. CDR3 size: 14 residues. Germline assignment: CDR1 LGHNA and CDR2 YSLEER. The CDR3 protein is CASSQRQSTDTQYF. CDR3 sequence (DNA): TGCGCCAGCAGCCAACGTCAGAGCACAGATACGCAGTATTTT.

This clonotype showed up many times. The gene calls are TRBV20-1 and TRBJ2-3; 7 bases match TRBD1. Trimming at V came to 0 bases and at J to 0 bases, leaving 3 bases not matched to a gene. CDR3 length: 15 amino acids. The germline V gene has CDR1 DFQATT and CDR2 SNEGSKA (reference sequence). The CDR3 region is CSARDDRVSTDTQYF. DNA of the CDR3: TGCAGTGCTAGAGATGACAGGGTTAGCACAGATACGCAGTATTTT.

This chain joins TRBV4-2 and TRBJ2-1; D remains unclear. The CDR3 totals 13 residues. Germline loops: CDR1 LGHNA, CDR2 YNFKEQ. V lost 1 base to trimming and J lost 9 bases, with 10 bases between them. In DNA form, the CDR3 reads TGTGCCAGCAGCCAAGGCGTCACGTTTGAGCAGTTCTTC. Its protein is CASSQGVTFEQFF.